The T cell receptor (beta chain) under discussion was sequenced for a study of blood T cell repertoires in COVID-19. At the level of the study: Sources were T cells, B-cell-depleted T cells, or PBMCs; the material itself was cDNA or gDNA.

TCRdb keeps only in-frame clones here, not all; method: immunoSEQ multiplex PCR. The sample shows around 190,000 clones, about 81% of them seen only once. Germline CDR1 and CDR2: KGHSH and LQKENI. V lost 3 bases and J 0 bases, leaving 17 bases between the germline ends. This CDR3 has 18 amino acids. The study drew participants aged about 18 to 89 years from some 24 US areas. The chain carries TRBV18 and TRBJ2-2; a weak D match, TRBD1 (5 bases). Specimen: PBMCs or T cells enriched from blood (not recorded which). The source is a middle-aged man who had recovered from COVID-19. The CDR3 here is CASSPPPRQLANTGELFF. CDR3 coding DNA: TGTGCCAGCTCACCCCCCCCAAGACAGCTCGCGAACACCGGGGAGCTGTTTTTT.